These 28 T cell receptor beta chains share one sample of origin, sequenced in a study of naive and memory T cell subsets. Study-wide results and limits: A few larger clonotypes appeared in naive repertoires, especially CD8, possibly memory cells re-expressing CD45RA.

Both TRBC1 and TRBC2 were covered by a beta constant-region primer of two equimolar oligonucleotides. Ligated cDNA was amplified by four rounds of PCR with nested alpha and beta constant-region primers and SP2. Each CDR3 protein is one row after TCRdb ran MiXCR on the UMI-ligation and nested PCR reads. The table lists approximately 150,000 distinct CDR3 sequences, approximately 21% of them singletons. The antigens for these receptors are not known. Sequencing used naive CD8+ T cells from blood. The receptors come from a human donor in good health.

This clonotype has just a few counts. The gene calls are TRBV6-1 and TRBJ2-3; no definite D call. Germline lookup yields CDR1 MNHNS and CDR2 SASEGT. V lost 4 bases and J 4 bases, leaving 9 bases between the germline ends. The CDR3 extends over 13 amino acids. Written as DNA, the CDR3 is TGTGCCAGCAGTGTGACCGCGGCAGATACGCAGTATTTT. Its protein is CASSVTAADTQYF.

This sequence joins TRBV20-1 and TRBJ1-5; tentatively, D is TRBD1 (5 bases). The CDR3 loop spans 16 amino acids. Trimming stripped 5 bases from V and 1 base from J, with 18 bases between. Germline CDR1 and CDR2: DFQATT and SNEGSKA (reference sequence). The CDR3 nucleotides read TGCAGTGCTGATGACAGTGTATCGGCCAGCAATCAGCCCCAGCATTTT. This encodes CSADDSVSASNQPQHF.

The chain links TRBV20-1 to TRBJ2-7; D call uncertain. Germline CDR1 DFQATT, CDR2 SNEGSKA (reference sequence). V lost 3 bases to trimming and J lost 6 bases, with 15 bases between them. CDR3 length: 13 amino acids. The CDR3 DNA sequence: TGCAGTGCTAGCGGCTTGGAAGACGGCGAGCAGTACTTC. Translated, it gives CSASGLEDGEQYF.

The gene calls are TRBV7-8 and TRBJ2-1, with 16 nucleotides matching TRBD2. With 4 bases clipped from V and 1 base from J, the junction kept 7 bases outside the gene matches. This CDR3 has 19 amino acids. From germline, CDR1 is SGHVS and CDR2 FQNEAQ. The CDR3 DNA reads TGTGCCAGCAGCTGGCCGGGACTAGCGGGAGGGCCGTCCTACAATGAGCAGTTCTTC. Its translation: CASSWPGLAGGPSYNEQFF.

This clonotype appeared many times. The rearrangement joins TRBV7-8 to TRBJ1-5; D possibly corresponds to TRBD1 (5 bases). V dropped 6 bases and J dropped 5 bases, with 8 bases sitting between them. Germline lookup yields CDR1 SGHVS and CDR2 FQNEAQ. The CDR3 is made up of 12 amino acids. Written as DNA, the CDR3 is TGTGCCAGCAGGATGGGGGATCAGCCCCAGCATTTT. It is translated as CASRMGDQPQHF.

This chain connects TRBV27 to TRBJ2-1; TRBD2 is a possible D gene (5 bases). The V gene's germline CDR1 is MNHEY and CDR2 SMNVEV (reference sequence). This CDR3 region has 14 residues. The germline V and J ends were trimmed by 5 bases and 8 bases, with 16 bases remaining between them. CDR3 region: CASSPSWEGDEQFF. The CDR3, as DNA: TGTGCCAGCAGTCCTAGCTGGGAAGGCGATGAGCAGTTCTTC.

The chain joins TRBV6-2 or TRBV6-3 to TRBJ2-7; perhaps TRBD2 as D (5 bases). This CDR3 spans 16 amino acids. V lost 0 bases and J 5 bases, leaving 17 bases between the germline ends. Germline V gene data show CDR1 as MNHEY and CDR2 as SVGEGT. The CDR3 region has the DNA TGTGCCAGCAGTTACTCGCTAGCCCAAGGCCAAGACGAGCAGTACTTC. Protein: CASSYSLAQGQDEQYF.

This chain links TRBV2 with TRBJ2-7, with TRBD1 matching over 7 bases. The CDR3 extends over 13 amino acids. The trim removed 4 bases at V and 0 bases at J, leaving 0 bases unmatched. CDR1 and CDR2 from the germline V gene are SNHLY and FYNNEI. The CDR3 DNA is TGTGCCAGCAGTGGGGACAGCTCCTACGAGCAGTACTTC. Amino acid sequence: CASSGDSSYEQYF.

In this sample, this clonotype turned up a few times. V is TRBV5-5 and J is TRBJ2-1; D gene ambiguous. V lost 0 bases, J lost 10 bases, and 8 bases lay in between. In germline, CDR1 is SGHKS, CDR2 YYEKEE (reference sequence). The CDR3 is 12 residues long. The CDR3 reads CASSLVAGEQFF. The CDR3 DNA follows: TGTGCCAGCAGCTTGGTAGCAGGAGAGCAGTTCTTC.

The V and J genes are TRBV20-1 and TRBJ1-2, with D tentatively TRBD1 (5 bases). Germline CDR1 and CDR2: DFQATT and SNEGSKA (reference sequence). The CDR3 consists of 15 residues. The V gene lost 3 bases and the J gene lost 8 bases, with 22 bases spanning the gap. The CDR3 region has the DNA TGCAGTGCTAGGGGGGGGATCTCCGGCCTTGCGGGCTACACCTTC. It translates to CSARGGISGLAGYTF.

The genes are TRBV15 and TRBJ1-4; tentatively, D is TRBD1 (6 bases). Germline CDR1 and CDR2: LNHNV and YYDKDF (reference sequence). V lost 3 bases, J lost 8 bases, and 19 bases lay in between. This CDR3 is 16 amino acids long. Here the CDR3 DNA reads TGTGCCACCAGCAGGAATCTAGACAGGACGTCCGAAAAACTGTTTTTT. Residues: CATSRNLDRTSEKLFF.

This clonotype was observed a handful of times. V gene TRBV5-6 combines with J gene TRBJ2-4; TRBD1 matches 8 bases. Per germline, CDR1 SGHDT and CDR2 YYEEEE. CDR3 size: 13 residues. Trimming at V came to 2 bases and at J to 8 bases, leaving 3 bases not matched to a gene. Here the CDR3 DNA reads TGTGCCAGCAGCTTCGGACAGGGAGACATTCAGTACTTC. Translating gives CASSFGQGDIQYF.

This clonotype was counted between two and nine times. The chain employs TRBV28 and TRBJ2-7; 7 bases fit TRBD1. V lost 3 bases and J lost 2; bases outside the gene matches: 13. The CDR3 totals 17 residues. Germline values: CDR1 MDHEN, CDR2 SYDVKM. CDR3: CASSLVIGQAGAYEQYF. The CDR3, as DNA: TGTGCCAGCAGTTTGGTTATTGGACAGGCCGGGGCCTACGAGCAGTACTTC.

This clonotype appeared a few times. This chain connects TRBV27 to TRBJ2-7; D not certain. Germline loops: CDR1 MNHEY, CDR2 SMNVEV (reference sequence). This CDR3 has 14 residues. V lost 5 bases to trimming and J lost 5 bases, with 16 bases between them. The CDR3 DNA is TGTGCCAGCAGTCCTATCTCTGCCGGTAACGAGCAGTACTTC. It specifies CASSPISAGNEQYF.

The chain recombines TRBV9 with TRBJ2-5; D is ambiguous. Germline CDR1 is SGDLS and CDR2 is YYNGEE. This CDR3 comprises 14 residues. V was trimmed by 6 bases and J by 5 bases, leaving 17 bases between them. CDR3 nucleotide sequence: TGTGCCAGCAACGTGGACGAGACCAGTGAGACCCAGTACTTC. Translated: CASNVDETSETQYF.

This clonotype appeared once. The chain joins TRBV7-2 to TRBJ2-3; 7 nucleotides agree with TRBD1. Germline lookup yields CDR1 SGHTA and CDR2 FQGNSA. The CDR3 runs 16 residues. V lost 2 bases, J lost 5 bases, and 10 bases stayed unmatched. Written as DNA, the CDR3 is TGTGCCAGCAGCTTAACCGGGACCTCAGGGGGAGATACGCAGTATTTT. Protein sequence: CASSLTGTSGGDTQYF.

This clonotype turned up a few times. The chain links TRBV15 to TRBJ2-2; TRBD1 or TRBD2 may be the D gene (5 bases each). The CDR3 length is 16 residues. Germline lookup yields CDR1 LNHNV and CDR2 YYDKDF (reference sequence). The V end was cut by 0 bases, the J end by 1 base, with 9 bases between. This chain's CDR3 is CATSRERDQNTGELFF. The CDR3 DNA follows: TGTGCCACCAGCAGAGAGAGGGACCAGAACACCGGGGAGCTGTTTTTT.

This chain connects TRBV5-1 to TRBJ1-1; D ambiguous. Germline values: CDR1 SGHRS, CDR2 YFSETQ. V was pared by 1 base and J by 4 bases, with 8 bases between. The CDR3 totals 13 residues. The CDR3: CASSLSTITEAFF. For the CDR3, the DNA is TGCGCCAGCAGCTTGTCGACAATCACTGAAGCTTTCTTT.

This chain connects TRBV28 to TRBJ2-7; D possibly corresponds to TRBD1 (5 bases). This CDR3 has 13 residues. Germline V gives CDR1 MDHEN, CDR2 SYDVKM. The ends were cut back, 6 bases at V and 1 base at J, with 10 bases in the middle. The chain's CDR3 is CASSRESSYEQYF. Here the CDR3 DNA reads TGTGCCAGCAGCAGGGAAAGTTCCTACGAGCAGTACTTC.

Written as DNA, the CDR3 is TGTGCCAGCAGTTACCAGCAGGGAAGCAATCAGCCCCAGCATTTT. Amino acids: CASSYQQGSNQPQHF. This chain connects TRBV6-5 to TRBJ1-5; D may be TRBD1 (5 bases). This CDR3 has 15 amino acids. The germline V gene encodes CDR1 MNHEY and CDR2 SVGAGI. Trimming stripped 2 bases from V and 1 base from J, with 9 bases between.

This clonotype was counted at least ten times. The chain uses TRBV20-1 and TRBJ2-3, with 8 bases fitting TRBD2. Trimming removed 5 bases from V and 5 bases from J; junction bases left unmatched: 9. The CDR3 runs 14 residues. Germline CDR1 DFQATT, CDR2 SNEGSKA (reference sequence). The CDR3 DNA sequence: TGCAGTGCTCGGACTAGCAACGAGATAGATACGCAGTATTTT. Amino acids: CSARTSNEIDTQYF.

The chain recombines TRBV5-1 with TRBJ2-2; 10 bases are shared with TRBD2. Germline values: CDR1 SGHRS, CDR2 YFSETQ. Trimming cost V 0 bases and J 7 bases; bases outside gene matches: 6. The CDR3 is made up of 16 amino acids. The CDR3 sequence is CASSLVLAGVVGELFF. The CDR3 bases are TGCGCCAGCAGCTTGGTCCTAGCGGGAGTAGTCGGGGAGCTGTTTTTT.

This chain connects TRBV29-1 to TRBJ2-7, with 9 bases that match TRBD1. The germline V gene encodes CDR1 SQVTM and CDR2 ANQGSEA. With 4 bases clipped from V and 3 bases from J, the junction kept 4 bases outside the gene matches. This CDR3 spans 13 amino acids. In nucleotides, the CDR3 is TGCAGCGTTGGGACAGGGGACCTCTACGAGCAGTACTTC. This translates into CSVGTGDLYEQYF.

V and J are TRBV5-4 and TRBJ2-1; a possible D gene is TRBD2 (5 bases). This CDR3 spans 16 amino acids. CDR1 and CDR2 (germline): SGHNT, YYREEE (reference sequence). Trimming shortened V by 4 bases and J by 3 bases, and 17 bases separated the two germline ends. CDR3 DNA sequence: TGTGCCAGCAGCCCGATAATCCGTGGGAGCTACAATGAGCAGTTCTTC. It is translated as CASSPIIRGSYNEQFF.

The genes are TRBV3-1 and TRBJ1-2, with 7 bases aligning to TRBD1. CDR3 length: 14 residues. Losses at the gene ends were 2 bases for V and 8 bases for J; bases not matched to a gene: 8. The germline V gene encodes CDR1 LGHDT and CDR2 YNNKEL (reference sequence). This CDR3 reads CASSQTGVGYGYTF. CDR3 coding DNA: TGTGCCAGCAGCCAAACAGGGGTTGGGTACGGCTACACCTTC.

This chain's CDR3 is CASSWKWSGETQYF. CDR3 sequence (DNA): TGTGCCAGCAGTTGGAAGTGGAGCGGGGAGACCCAGTACTTC. The chain couples TRBV6-5 to TRBJ2-5, with D maybe TRBD2 (6 bases). V lost 4 bases to trimming and J lost 5 bases, with 14 bases between them. Germline CDR1 reads MNHEY; CDR2 reads SVGAGI. This CDR3 is 14 amino acids long.

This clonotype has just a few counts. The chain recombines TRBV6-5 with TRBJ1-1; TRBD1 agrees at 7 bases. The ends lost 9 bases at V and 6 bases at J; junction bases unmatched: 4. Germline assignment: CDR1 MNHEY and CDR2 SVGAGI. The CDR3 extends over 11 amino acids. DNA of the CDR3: TGTGCCAGTAGTACAGGGGCTGAAGCTTTCTTT. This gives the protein CASSTGAEAFF.

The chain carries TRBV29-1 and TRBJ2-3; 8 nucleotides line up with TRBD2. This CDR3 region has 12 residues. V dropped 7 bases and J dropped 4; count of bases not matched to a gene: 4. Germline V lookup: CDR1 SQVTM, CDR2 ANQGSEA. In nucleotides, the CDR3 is TGCAGCGCCACAGCGGGGGCAGATACGCAGTATTTT. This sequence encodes CSATAGADTQYF.